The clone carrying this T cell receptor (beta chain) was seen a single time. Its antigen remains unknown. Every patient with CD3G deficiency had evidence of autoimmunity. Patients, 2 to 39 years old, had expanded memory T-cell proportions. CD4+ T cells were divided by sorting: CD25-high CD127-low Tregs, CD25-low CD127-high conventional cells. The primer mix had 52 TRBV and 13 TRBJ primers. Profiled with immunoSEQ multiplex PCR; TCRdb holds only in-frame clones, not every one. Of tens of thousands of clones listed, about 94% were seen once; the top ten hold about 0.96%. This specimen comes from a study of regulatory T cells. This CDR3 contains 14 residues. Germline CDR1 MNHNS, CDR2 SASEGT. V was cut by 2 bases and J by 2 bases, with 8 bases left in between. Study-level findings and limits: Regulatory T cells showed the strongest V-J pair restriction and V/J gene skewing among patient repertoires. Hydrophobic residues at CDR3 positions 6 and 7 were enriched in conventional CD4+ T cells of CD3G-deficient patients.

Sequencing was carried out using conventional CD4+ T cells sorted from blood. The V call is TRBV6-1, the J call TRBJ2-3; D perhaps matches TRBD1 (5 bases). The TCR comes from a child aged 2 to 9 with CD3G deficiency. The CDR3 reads CASSEQGHTDTQYF. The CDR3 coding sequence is TGTGCCAGCAGTGAACAGGGCCACACAGATACGCAGTATTTT.